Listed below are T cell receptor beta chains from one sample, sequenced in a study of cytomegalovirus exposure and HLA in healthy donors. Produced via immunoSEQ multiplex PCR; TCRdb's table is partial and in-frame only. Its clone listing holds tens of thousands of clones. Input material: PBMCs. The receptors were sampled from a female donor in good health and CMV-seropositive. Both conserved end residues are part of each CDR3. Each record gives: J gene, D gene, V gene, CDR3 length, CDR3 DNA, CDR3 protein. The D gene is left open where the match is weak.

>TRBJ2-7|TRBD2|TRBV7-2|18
TGTGCCAGCAGCCGACCTCGGACTAGCGGGGGGGCGTTCTACGAGCAGTACTTC
CASSRPRTSGGAFYEQYF
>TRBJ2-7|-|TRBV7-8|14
TGTGCCAGCAGTAGAAGGCAGGGTCAGCACGAGCAGTACTTC
CASSRRQGQHEQYF
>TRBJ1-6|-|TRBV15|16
TGTGCCACCAGCAGAGATAAGGCCAGGGGTAATTCACCCCTCCACTTT
CATSRDKARGNSPLHF
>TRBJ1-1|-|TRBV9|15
TGTGCCAGCAGCGTAGAGAGGTCCCTGAACACTGAAGCTTTCTTT
CASSVERSLNTEAFF
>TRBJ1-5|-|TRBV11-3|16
TGTGCCAGCAGCTTAGAATCCCGCCGGTTTAATCAGCCCCAGCATTTT
CASSLESRRFNQPQHF
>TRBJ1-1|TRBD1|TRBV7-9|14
TGTGCCAGCGGACTCCAGGGGGCGGTCTCTGAAGCTTTCTTT
CASGLQGAVSEAFF
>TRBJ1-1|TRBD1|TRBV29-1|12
TGCAGCGAGACGACAGGGGCGACTGAAGCTTTCTTT
CSETTGATEAFF
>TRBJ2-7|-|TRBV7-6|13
TGTGCCAGCAGCTTCGGGAACAGATACGAGCAGTACTTC
CASSFGNRYEQYF
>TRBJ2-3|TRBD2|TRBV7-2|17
TGTGCCAGCAGCCGGACTAGCGCCCCTGTGGGCACAGATACGCAGTATTTT
CASSRTSAPVGTDTQYF
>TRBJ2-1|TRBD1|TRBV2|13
TGTGCCAGCAGTCGACAGGGGGCGCACGAGCAGTTCTTC
CASSRQGAHEQFF
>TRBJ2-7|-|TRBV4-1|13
TGCGCCAGCAGCCGAGAAAACAGTTACGAGCAGTACTTC
CASSRENSYEQYF